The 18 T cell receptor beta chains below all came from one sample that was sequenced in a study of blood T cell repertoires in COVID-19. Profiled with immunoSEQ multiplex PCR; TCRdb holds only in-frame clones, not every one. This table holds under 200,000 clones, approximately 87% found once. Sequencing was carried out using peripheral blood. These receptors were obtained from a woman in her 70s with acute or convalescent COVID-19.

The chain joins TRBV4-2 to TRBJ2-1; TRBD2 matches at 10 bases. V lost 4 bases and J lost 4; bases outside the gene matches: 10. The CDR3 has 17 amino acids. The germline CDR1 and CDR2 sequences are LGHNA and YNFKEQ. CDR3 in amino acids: CASSRRALTSGYNEQFF. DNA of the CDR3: TGTGCCAGCAGCCGAAGAGCCCTGACTAGCGGGTACAATGAGCAGTTCTTC.

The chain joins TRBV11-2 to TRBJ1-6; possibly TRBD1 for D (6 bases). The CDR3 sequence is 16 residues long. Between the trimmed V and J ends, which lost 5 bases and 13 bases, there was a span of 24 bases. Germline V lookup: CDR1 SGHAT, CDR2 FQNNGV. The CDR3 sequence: CASSTRADSGFAPLHF. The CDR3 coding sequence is TGTGCCAGCAGCACCCGGGCGGACAGCGGCTTTGCGCCCCTCCACTTT.

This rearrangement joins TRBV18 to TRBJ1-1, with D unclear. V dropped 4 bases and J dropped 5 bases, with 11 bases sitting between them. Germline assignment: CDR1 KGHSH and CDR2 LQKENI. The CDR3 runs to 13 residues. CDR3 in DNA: TGTGCCAGCTCACTCAACCCGAGAACTGAAGCTTTCTTT. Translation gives CASSLNPRTEAFF.

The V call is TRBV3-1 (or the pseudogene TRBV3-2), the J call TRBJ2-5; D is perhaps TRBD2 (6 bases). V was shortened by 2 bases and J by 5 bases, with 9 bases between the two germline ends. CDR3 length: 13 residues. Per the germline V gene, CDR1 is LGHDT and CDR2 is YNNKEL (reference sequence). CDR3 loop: CASSQWGGETQYF. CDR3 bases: TGTGCCAGCAGCCAATGGGGAGGCGAGACCCAGTACTTC.

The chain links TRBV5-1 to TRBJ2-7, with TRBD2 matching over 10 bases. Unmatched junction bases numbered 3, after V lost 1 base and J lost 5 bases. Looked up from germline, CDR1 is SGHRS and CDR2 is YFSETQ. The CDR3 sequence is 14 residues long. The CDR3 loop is CASSLLGTSDEQYF. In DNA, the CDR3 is TGCGCCAGCAGCTTGCTTGGGACTAGCGACGAGCAGTACTTC.

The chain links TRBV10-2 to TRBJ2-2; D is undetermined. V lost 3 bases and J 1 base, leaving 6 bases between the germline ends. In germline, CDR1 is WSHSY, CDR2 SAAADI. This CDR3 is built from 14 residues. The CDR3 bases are TGCGCCAGCAGTGATGAGCTGAACACCGGGGAGCTGTTTTTT. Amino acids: CASSDELNTGELFF.

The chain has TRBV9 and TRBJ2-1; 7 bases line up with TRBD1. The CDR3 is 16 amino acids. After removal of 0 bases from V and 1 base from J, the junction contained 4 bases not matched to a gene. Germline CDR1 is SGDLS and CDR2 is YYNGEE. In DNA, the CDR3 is TGTGCCAGCAGCGTAGATAGGGGGCAGTCCTACAATGAGCAGTTCTTC. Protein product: CASSVDRGQSYNEQFF.

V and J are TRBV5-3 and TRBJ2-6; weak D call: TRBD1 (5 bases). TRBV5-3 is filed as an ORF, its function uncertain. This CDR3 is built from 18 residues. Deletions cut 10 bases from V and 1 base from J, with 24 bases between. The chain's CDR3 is CAPKGAPTTLSGANVLTF. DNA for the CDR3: TGTGCCCCCAAAGGGGCACCAACAACCCTGTCTGGGGCCAACGTCCTGACTTTC.

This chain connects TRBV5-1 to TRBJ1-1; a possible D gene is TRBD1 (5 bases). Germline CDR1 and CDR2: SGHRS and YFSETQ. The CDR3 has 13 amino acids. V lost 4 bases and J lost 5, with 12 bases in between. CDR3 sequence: CASSVKGTTEAFF. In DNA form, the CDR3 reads TGCGCCAGCAGCGTTAAGGGGACTACTGAAGCTTTCTTT.

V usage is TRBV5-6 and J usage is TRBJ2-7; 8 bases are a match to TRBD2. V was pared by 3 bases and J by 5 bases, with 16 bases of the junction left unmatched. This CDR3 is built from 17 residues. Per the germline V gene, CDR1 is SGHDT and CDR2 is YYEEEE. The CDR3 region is CASSSLGLAGNHNEQYF. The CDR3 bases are TGTGCCAGCAGCTCCCTCGGGTTAGCGGGAAATCATAACGAGCAGTACTTC.

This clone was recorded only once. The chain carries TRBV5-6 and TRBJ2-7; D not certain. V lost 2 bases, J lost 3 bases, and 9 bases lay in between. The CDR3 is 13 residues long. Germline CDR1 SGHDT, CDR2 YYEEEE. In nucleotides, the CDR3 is TGTGCCAGCAGCTTAGATCGGGTCTACGAGCAGTACTTC. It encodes CASSLDRVYEQYF.

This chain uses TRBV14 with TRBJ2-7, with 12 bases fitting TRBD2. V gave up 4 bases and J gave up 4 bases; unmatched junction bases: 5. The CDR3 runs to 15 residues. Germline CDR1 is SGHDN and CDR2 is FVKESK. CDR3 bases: TGTGCCAGCAGCCTGCTTGGACTAGCGGGATACGAGCAGTACTTC. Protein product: CASSLLGLAGYEQYF.

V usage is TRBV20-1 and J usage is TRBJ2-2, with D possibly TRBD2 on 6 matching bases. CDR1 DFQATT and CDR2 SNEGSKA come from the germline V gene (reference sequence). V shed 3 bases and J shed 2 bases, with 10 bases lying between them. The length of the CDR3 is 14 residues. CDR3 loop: CSASSGDNTGELFF. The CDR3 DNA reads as TGCAGTGCTAGTAGCGGAGATAACACCGGGGAGCTGTTTTTT.

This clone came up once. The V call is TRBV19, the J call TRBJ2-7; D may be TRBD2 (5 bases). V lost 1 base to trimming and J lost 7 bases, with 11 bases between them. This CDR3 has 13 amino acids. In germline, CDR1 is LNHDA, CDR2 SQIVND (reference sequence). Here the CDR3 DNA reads TGTGCCAGTAGTATAGGTGGGAGAAGTGAGCAGTACTTC. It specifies CASSIGGRSEQYF.

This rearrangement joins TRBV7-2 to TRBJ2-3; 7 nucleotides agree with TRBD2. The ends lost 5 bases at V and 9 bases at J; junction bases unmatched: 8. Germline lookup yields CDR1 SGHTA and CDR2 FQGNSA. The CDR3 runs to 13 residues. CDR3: CASSGGTTGTQYF. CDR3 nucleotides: TGTGCCAGCAGCGGCGGGACTACGGGAACGCAGTATTTT.

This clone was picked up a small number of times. This chain's CDR3 is CASSKMGQEASPQHF. The CDR3, as DNA: TGTGCCAGCAGTAAAATGGGCCAGGAAGCTTCGCCCCAGCATTTT. This chain connects TRBV2 to TRBJ1-5; no firm D call. Germline CDR1 SNHLY, CDR2 FYNNEI. Trimming removed 5 bases at V and 9 bases at J, with 20 bases between. The CDR3 covers 15 residues.

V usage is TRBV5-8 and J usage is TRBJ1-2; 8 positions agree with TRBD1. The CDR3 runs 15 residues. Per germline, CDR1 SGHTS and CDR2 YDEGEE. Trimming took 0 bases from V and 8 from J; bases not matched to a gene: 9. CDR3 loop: CASSLEVDRGKGYTF. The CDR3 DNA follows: TGTGCCAGCAGCTTGGAAGTCGACAGGGGAAAGGGCTACACCTTC.

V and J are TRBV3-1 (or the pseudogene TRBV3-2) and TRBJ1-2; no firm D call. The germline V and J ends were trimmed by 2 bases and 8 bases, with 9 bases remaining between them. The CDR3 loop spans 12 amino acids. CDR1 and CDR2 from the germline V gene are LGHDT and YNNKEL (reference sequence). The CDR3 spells CASSQSTLGYTF. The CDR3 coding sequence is TGTGCCAGCAGCCAAAGCACGCTCGGCTACACCTTC.